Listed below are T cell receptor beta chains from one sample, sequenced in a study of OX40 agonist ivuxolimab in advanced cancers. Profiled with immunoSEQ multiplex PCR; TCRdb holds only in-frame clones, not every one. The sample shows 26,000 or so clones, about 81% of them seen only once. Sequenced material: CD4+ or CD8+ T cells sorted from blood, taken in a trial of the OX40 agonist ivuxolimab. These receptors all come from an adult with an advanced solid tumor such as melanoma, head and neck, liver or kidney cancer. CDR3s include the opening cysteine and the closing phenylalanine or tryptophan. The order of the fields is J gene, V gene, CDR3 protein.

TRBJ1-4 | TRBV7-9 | CASSPTGGGPNEKLFF
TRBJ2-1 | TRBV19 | CASSPREGLEQFF
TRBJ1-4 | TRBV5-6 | CASSIASTYEKLFF
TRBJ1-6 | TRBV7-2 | CASSLVTGGSYNSPLHF
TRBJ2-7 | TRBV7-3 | CASSSPPEQYF
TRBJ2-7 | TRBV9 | CASSVSFGMAGAKRTEQYF
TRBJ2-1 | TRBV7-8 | CASSSRPGLAHVEVEQFF
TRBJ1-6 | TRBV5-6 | CASSWGTGGNSPLHF
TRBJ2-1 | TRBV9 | CASSSAGTRDEQFF
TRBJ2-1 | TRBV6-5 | CASSYLAGGIYNEQFF
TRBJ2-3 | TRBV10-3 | CATAQEGTDTQYF
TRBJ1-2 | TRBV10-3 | CAITSSDRDRGYTF
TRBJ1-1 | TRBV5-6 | CASLTGGTEAFF
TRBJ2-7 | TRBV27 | CASSFTLTSAYEQYF
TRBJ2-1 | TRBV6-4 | CASSDQAGNYNEQFF
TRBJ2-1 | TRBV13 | CASSSFPGGNYNEQFF
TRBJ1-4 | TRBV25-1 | CASSEPRAGVNEKLFF
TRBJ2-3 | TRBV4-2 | CASSTPGQGTDTQYF
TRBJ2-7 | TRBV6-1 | CATTSGYEQYF
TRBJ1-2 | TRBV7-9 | CASSSMTGRDTF
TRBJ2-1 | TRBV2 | CASSNEQFF
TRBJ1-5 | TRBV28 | CASNLRGGSNQPQHF
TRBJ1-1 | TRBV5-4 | CASRDRDRNTEAFF
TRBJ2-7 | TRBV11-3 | CASSRRMSYEQYF
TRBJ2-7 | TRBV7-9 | CASSSPRQGVTYEQYF
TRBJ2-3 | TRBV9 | CASSEGLAPDTQYF
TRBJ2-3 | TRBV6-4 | CASSPKGGASDTQYF
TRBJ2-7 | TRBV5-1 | CASSWGTGSYEQYF
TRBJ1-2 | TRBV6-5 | CASTAGNGYTF
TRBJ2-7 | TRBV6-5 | CASSNDGGYEQYF
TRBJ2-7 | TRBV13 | CASSTVSYEQYF
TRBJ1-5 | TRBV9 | CASSPRDQPQHF
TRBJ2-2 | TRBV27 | CASSSPRGELFF
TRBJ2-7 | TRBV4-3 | CASSQGLAESSYEQYF
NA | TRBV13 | CASSLYGSGEQYF
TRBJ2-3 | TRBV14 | CASSQVWGLADTQYF
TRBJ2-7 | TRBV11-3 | CASSSWDSTYEQYF
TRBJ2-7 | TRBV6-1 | CASSGSGTLSSYEQYF
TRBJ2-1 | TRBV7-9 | CASSYPAGVVSSSYNEQFF
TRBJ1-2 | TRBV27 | CASSFGGRAYGYTF
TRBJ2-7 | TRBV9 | CASSVGLATSYEQYF
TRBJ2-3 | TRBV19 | CASSLGTRTDTQYF
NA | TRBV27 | CASRQLGGNEQYF
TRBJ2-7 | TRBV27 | CASSDGQGAFYEQYF
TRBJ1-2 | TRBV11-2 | CASSLDHYRENYGYTF
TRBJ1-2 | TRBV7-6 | CASSPRTGNWYGYTF
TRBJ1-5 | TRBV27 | CASSLVPTGGRKPQHF
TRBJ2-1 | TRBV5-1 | CASSLDSGGESEQFF
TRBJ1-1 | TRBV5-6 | CASSPGDTEAFF
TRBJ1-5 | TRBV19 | CASSIGHWQPQHF
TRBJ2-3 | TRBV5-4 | CASSLTSGPDTQYF
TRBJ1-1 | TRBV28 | CASSSRTATEAFF
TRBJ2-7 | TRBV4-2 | CASSFRDRGMNYEQYF
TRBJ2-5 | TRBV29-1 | CSVEGSIQGTQETQYF
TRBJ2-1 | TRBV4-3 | CASSPGSGQHEQFF
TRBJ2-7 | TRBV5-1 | CASSLPSYHEQYF
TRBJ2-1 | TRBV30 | CAWRPPGDEQFF
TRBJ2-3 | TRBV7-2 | CASSLVSASTDTQYF
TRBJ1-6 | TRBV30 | CAWNQGASGSPLHF
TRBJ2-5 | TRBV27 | CASSLGGAWGETQYF